The clone carrying this TCR beta chain was detected ten times or more. What it binds is not known. This record comes from a study of CD8 T cells in ankylosing spondylitis. Study-level findings and limits: Several highly homologous variants made up a TCR beta motif, and this motif appeared characteristic of ankylosing spondylitis blood.

Libraries for TCR beta were made by quantitative 5'-RACE with molecular barcodes. MiXCR, applied by TCRdb to the 5' RACE reads, yields one record per CDR3 protein. The repertoire holds 650,000 to 800,000 distinct CDR3 sequences, with around 19% as singletons. Between the trimmed V and J ends, which lost 5 bases and 0 bases, there was a span of 7 bases. The CDR3 runs 13 residues. The V gene's germline CDR1 is MNHEY and CDR2 SMNVEV (reference sequence). The sample taken for sequencing was blood, either unsorted or a sorted T cell fraction (not recorded which). The rearrangement joins TRBV27 to TRBJ2-5; unclear D gene. The clonotype was recovered from a male donor with ankylosing spondylitis. DNA of the CDR3: TGTGCCAGCAGTGAAAAAAACCAAGAGACCCAGTACTTC. Protein product: CASSEKNQETQYF.